These 14 T cell receptor beta chains were sequenced from one sample in a study of blood T cell repertoires in COVID-19. Data came from immunoSEQ multiplex PCR; TCRdb stores just in-frame clones and leaves some out. The sample consists of tens of thousands of clones, roughly 89% of them appearing once. Sequenced sample: peripheral blood. These receptors were obtained from an elderly man with acute or convalescent COVID-19.

This clone was counted only a few times. The chain links TRBV2 to TRBJ1-2; 7 bases fit TRBD1. Trimming cost V 6 bases and J 4 bases; bases outside gene matches: 8. There are 14 residues in the CDR3. CDR1 is SNHLY and CDR2 is FYNNEI in the germline V gene. DNA for the CDR3: TGTGCCAGCAGGAACTCAGGGGGTGGCTATGGCTACACCTTC. Translated: CASRNSGGGYGYTF.

V and J are TRBV7-9 and TRBJ2-7; 8 nucleotides align to TRBD1. This CDR3 has 15 residues. Trimming at V came to 5 bases and at J to 3 bases, leaving 9 bases not matched to a gene. The germline V gene encodes CDR1 SEHNR and CDR2 FQNEAQ (reference sequence). The CDR3 bases are TGTGCCAGCAGCGAAGAGTGGACAGGGAACTACGAGCAGTACTTC. It encodes CASSEEWTGNYEQYF.

CDR3 loop: CATQGFGQPQHF. The CDR3 bases are TGTGCCACACAGGGGTTCGGTCAGCCCCAGCATTTT. The rearrangement joins TRBV6-5 to TRBJ1-5, with 7 positions matching TRBD1. Trimming cost V 10 bases and J 6 bases; bases outside gene matches: 6. From germline, CDR1 is MNHEY and CDR2 SVGAGI. The CDR3 has 12 residues.

This chain joins TRBV5-6 and TRBJ2-7; D is undetermined. Germline CDR1 SGHDT, CDR2 YYEEEE. The CDR3 length is 13 residues. V shed 6 bases and J shed 2 bases, with 12 bases lying between them. The CDR3 DNA reads as TGTGCCAGCACCCGTAGAGTCCCCTACGAGCAGTACTTC. Translation gives CASTRRVPYEQYF.

This chain connects TRBV11-2 to TRBJ2-3; 8 nucleotides agree with TRBD2. V lost 3 bases to trimming and J lost 2 bases; unmatched junction nucleotides: 13. Germline V gives CDR1 SGHAT, CDR2 FQNNGV. This CDR3 contains 18 residues. The CDR3 DNA reads TGTGCCAGCAGCTTCAAACCGGGGGCTAGCGGGTACACAGATACGCAGTATTTT. Translating it yields CASSFKPGASGYTDTQYF.

The chain recombines TRBV19 with TRBJ2-7; 9 nucleotides match TRBD1. V was pared by 5 bases and J by 4 bases, with 9 bases of the junction left unmatched. Per the germline V gene, CDR1 is LNHDA and CDR2 is SQIVND (reference sequence). CDR3 length: 15 residues. CDR3 DNA sequence: TGTGCCAGTAGTCGAGCCCCGGGACAGGGATACGAGCAGTACTTC. Amino acid sequence: CASSRAPGQGYEQYF.

This clone has more than one count but fewer than ten. V gene TRBV5-1 combines with J gene TRBJ2-1; 12 bases map to TRBD2. The germline gives CDR1 SGHRS, CDR2 YFSETQ. Unmatched junction bases numbered 8, after V lost 5 bases and J lost 2 bases. The CDR3 runs 17 residues. CDR3 DNA: TGCGCCAGCAGTCAATCCCCTAGCGGGGGGGCCTACAATGAGCAGTTCTTC. Its protein is CASSQSPSGGAYNEQFF.

The rearrangement joins TRBV5-1 to TRBJ2-3; possible D gene TRBD2, 6 bases. The CDR3 runs 13 residues. The germline V and J ends were trimmed by 3 bases and 6 bases, with 11 bases remaining between them. CDR1 is SGHRS and CDR2 is YFSETQ in the germline V gene. The CDR3 reads CASSSRTMDTQYF. The DNA for the CDR3 is TGCGCCAGCAGCTCCCGGACTATGGATACGCAGTATTTT. The variable domain in full, with the rest retrieved from reference TRBV5-1 and TRBJ2-3, is KAGVTQTPRYLIKTRGQQVTLSCSPISGHRSVSWYQQTPGQGLQFLFEYFSETQRNKGNFPGRFSGRQFSNSRSEMNVSTLELGDSALYLCASSSRTMDTQYFGPGTRLTVL.

This chain joins TRBV25-1 and TRBJ2-5; maybe TRBD1 (5 bases). The CDR3 covers 13 residues. Trimming shortened V by 6 bases and J by 4 bases, and 12 bases separated the two germline ends. CDR1 is MGHDK and CDR2 is SYGVNS in the germline V gene. CDR3 residues: CASSHYGAETQYF. The DNA of the CDR3 is TGTGCCAGCAGCCACTATGGGGCAGAGACCCAGTACTTC.

This rearrangement joins TRBV20-1 to TRBJ2-5, with 8 bases identical to TRBD1. V shed 3 bases, J shed 5 bases, and the junction held 11 bases outside the gene matches. Germline V gene sequence: CDR1 DFQATT, CDR2 SNEGSKA (reference sequence). The CDR3 runs 15 residues. CDR3 nucleotide sequence: TGCAGTGCTAGTGAGCCCACAGGGGGGCGGGAGACCCAGTACTTC. This codes for CSASEPTGGRETQYF.

This clone was seen only once. The chain uses TRBV19 and TRBJ1-1; 8 bases map to TRBD1. J lost 3 bases, V lost 10 bases, and 13 bases had no gene match. Germline V gene data show CDR1 as LNHDA and CDR2 as SQIVND (reference sequence). The CDR3 extends over 15 amino acids. The CDR3 loop reads CANPGQGEGYTEAFF. The DNA of the CDR3 is TGTGCCAACCCAGGACAGGGAGAAGGGTACACTGAAGCTTTCTTT.

The CDR3 loop reads CASSLPNPGQGNSPLHF. CDR3 bases: TGTGCCAGCAGTCTGCCAAATCCGGGACAGGGTAATTCACCCCTCCACTTT. The J gene is TRBJ1-6, the V gene TRBV28, with 9 bases fitting TRBD1. The CDR3 is 17 amino acids. Germline-derived CDR1 and CDR2 are MDHEN and SYDVKM. After removal of 5 bases from V and 6 bases from J, the junction contained 11 bases not matched to a gene.

The V and J genes are TRBV5-1 and TRBJ1-2, with 8 bases aligning to TRBD1. Germline CDR1 and CDR2: SGHRS and YFSETQ. With V trimmed by 4 bases and J by 3 bases, 11 bases remained unmatched. The CDR3 sequence is 16 residues long. The CDR3 coding sequence is TGCGCCAGCAGCCTCGGACAGGGCCAAAGTTACTATGGCTACACCTTC. Its protein is CASSLGQGQSYYGYTF.

The V gene is TRBV19, the J gene TRBJ1-5; a possible D gene is TRBD1 (5 bases). The CDR3 runs to 15 residues. Trimming cost V 4 bases and J 1 base, with 11 bases left between them. Per germline, CDR1 LNHDA and CDR2 SQIVND (reference sequence). As DNA, the CDR3 is TGTGCCAGTAGTACGGTTGGGGGGAGCAATCAGCCCCAGCATTTT. It encodes CASSTVGGSNQPQHF. Full variable domain (remainder filled in from reference TRBV19 and TRBJ1-5): DGGITQSPKYLFRKEGQNVTLSCEQNLNHDAMYWYRQDPGQGLRLIYYSQIVNDFQKGDIAEGYSVSREKKESFPLTVTSAQKNPTAFYLCASSTVGGSNQPQHFGDGTRLSIL.